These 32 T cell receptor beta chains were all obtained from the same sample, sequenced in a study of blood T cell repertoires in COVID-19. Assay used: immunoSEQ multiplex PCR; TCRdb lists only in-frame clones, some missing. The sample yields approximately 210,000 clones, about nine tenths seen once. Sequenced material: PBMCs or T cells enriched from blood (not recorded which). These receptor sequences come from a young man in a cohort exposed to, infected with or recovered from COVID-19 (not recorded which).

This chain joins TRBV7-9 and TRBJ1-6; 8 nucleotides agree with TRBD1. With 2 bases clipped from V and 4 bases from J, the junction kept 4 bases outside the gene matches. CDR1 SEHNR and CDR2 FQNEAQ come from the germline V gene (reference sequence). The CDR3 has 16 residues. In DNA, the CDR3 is TGTGCCAGCAGCTTATTTGGACAGGGATATAATTCACCCCTCCACTTT. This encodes CASSLFGQGYNSPLHF.

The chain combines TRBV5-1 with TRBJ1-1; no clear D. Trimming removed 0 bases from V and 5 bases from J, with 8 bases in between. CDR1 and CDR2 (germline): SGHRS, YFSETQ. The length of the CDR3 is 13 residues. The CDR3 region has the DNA TGCGCCAGCAGCTTGGATTTGCGGACTGAAGCTTTCTTT. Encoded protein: CASSLDLRTEAFF. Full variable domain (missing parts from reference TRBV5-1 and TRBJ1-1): KAGVTQTPRYLIKTRGQQVTLSCSPISGHRSVSWYQQTPGQGLQFLFEYFSETQRNKGNFPGRFSGRQFSNSRSEMNVSTLELGDSALYLCASSLDLRTEAFFGQGTRLTVV.

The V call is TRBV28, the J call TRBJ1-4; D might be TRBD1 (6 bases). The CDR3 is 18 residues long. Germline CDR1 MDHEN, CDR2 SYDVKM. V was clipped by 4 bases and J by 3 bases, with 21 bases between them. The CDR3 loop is CASSYRVGVEWANEKLFF. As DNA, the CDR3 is TGTGCCAGCAGTTACAGGGTTGGGGTTGAATGGGCTAATGAAAAACTGTTTTTT.

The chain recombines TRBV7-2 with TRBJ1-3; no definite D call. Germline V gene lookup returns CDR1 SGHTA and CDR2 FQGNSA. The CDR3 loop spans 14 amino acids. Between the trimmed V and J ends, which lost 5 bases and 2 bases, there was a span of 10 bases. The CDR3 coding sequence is TGTGCCAGCAGCAGAGAGAACGCTGGAAACACCATATATTTT. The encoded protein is CASSRENAGNTIYF.

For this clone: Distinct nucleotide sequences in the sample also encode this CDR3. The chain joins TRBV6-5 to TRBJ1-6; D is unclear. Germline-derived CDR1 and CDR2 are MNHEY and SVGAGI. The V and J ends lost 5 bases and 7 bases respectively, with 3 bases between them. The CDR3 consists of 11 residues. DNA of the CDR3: TGTGCCAGCAGTCGGAATTCACCCCTCCACTTT. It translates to CASSRNSPLHF.

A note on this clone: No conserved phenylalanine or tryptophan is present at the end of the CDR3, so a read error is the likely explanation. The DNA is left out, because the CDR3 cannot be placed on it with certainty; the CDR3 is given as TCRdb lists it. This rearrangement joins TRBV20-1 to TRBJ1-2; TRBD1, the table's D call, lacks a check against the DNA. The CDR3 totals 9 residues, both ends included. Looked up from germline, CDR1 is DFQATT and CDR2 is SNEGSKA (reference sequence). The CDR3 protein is CSAGDRHHD.

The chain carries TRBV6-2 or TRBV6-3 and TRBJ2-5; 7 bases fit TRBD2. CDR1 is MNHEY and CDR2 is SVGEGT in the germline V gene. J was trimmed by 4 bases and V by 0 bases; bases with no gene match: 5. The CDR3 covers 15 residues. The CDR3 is CASSYSGRLGETQYF. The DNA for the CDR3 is TGTGCCAGCAGTTACTCCGGGAGGTTGGGAGAGACCCAGTACTTC.

The CDR3 bases are TGTGCCAGCAGTTCCCTGACTAGCGGCGAGCAGTTCTTC. Its translation is CASSSLTSGEQFF. This chain joins TRBV27 and TRBJ2-1, with TRBD2 matching 9 bases. Germline V gene sequence: CDR1 MNHEY, CDR2 SMNVEV (reference sequence). The CDR3 has 13 residues. The ends lost 4 bases at V and 10 bases at J; junction bases unmatched: 5.

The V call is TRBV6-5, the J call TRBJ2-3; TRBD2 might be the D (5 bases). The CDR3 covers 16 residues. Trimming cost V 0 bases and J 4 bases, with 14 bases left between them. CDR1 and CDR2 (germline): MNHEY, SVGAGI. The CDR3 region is CASSYSELSRADTQYF. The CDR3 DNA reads TGTGCCAGCAGTTACTCGGAGCTATCGCGGGCAGATACGCAGTATTTT.

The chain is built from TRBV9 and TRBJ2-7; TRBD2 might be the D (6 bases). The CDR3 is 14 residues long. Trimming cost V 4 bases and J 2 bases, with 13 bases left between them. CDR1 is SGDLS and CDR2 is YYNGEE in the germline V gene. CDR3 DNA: TGTGCCAGCAGCCTGGGGGGACCGACCTACGAGCAGTACTTC. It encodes CASSLGGPTYEQYF.

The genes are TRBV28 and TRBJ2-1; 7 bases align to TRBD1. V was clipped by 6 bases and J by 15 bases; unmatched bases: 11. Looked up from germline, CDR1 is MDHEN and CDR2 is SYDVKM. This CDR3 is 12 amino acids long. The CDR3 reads CASSWSRQGWFF. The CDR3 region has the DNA TGTGCCAGCAGCTGGAGCCGACAGGGTTGGTTCTTC.

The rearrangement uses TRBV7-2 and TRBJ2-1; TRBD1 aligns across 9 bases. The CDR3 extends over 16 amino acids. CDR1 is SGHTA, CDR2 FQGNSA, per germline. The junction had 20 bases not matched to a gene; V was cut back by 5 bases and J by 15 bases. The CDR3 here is CASSPGMGQGSSGWFF. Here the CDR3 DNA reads TGTGCCAGCAGCCCGGGAATGGGACAGGGAAGTAGCGGGTGGTTCTTC.

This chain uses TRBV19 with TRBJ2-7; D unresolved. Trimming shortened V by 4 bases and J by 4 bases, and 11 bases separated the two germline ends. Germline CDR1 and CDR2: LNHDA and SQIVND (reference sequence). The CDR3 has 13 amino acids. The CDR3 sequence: CASSTGQQYEQYF. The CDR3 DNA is TGTGCCAGTAGTACGGGTCAGCAGTACGAGCAGTACTTC.

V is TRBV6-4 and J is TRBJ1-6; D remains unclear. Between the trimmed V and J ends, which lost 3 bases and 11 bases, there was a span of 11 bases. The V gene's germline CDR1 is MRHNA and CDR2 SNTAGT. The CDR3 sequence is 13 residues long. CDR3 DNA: TGTGCCAGCAGTGAGGTAACTGGAGCACCCCTCCACTTT. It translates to CASSEVTGAPLHF.

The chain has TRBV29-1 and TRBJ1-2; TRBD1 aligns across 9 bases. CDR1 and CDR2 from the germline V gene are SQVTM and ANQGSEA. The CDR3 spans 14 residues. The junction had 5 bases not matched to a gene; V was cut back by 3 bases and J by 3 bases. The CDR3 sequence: CSVDTTGGDYGYTF. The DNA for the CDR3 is TGCAGCGTTGATACCACAGGGGGCGACTATGGCTACACCTTC.

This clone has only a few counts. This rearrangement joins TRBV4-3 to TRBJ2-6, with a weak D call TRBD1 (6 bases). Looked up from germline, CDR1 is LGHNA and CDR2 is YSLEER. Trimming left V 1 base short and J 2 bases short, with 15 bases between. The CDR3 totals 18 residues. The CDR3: CASSQVAGVQAGANVLTF. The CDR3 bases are TGCGCCAGCAGCCAAGTTGCAGGGGTGCAAGCTGGGGCCAACGTCCTGACTTTC.

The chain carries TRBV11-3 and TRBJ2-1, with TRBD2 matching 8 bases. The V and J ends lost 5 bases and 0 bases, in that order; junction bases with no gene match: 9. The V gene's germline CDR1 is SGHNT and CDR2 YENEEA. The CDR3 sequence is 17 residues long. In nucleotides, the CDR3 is TGTGCCAGCAGCCGGGGGGGCGGGGGCCGCTCCTACAATGAGCAGTTCTTC. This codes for CASSRGGGGRSYNEQFF.

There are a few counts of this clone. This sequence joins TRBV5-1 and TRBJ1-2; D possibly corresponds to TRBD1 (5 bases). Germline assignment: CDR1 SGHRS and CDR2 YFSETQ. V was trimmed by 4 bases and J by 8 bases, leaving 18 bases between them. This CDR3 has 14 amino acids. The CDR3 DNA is TGCGCCAGCAGCCGTGGGGGGGATCTTCTAGGCTACACCTTC. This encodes CASSRGGDLLGYTF. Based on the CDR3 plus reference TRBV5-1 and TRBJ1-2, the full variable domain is KAGVTQTPRYLIKTRGQQVTLSCSPISGHRSVSWYQQTPGQGLQFLFEYFSETQRNKGNFPGRFSGRQFSNSRSEMNVSTLELGDSALYLCASSRGGDLLGYTFGSGTRLTVV.

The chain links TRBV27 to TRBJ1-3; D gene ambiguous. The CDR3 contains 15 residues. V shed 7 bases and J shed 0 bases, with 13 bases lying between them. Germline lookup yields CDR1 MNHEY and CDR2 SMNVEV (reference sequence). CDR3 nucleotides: TGTGCCAGCACCATATCACATGGCTCTGGAAACACCATATATTTT. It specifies CASTISHGSGNTIYF.

This CDR3 reads CAASQGPTYEQYF. DNA for the CDR3: TGTGCCGCGAGCCAGGGCCCCACCTACGAGCAGTACTTC. This chain joins TRBV11-2 and TRBJ2-7, with a possible D match to TRBD1 (5 bases). V was cut by 11 bases and J by 2 bases, with 16 bases left in between. CDR3 length: 13 residues. CDR1 SGHAT and CDR2 FQNNGV come from the germline V gene.

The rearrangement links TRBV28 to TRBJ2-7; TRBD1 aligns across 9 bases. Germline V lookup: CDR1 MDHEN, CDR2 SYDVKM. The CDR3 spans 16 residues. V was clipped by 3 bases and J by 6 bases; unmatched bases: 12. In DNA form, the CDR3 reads TGTGCCAGCAGTTTTATTCCGGGGACAGGGAGCCCCGAGCAGTACTTC. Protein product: CASSFIPGTGSPEQYF.

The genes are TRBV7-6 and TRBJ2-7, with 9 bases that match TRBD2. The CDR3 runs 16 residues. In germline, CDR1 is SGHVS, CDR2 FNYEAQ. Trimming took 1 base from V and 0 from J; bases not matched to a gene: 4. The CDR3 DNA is TGTGCCAGCAGCTTAGGGGGTAGCGGGAGCTCCTACGAGCAGTACTTC. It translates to CASSLGGSGSSYEQYF. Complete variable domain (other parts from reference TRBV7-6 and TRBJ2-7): GAGVSQSPRYKVTKRGQDVALRCDPISGHVSLYWYRQALGQGPEFLTYFNYEAQQDKSGLPNDRFSAERPEGSISTLTIQRTEQRDSAMYRCASSLGGSGSSYEQYFGPGTRLTVT.

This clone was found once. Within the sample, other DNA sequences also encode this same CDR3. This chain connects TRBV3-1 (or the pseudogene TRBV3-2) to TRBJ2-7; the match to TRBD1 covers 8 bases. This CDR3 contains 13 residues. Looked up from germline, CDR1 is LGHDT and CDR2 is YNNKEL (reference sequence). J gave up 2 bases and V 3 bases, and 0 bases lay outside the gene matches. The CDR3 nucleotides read TGTGCCAGCAGCCAGGACAGGGCCTACGAGCAGTACTTC. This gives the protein CASSQDRAYEQYF.

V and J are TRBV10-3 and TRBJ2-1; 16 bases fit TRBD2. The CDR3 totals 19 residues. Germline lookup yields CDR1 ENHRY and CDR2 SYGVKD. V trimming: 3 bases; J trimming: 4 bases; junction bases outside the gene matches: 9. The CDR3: CAISEPMGLAGGRYNEQFF. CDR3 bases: TGTGCCATCAGTGAACCTATGGGACTAGCGGGAGGGCGATACAATGAGCAGTTCTTC.

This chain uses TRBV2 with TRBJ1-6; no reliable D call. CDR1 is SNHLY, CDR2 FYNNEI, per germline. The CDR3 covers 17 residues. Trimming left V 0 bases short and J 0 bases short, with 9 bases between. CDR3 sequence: CASSEARKSSYNSPLHF. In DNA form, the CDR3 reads TGTGCCAGCAGTGAAGCGCGTAAGAGCTCCTATAATTCACCCCTCCACTTT.

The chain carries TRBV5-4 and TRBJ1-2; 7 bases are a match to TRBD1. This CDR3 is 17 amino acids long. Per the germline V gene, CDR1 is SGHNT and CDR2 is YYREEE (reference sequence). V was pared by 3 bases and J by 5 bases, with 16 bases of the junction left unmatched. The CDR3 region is CASSSPDRQGKTYGYTF. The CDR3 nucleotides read TGTGCCAGCAGCTCCCCTGACCGACAGGGAAAGACGTATGGCTACACCTTC.

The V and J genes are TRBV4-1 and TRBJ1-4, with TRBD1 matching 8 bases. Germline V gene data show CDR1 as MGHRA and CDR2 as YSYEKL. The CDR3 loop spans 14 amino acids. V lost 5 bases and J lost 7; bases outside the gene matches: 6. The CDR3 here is CASSFRGQGEKLFF. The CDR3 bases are TGCGCCAGCAGCTTCAGGGGGCAGGGTGAAAAACTGTTTTTT.

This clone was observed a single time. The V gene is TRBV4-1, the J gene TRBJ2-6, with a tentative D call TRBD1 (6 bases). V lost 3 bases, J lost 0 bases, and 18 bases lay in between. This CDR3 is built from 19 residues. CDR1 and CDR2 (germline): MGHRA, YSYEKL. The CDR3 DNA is TGCGCCAGCAGCCAGACCGCGGACAGTGTTTCCTCTGGGGCCAACGTCCTGACTTTC. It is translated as CASSQTADSVSSGANVLTF.

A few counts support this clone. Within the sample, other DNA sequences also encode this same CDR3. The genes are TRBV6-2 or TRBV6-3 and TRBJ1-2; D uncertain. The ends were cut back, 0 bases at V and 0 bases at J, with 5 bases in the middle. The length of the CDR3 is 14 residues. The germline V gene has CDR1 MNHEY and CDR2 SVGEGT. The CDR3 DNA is TGTGCCAGCAGTTACTCCACAGCTAACTATGGCTACACCTTC. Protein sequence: CASSYSTANYGYTF.

The CDR3 DNA reads TGTGCCAGCAGTAAACTCTCCGGGATAACTGAAGCTTTCTTT. Translating it yields CASSKLSGITEAFF. V and J are TRBV28 and TRBJ1-1; unclear D gene. V lost 5 bases and J lost 5, with 15 bases in between. This CDR3 contains 14 residues. Germline lookup yields CDR1 MDHEN and CDR2 SYDVKM.

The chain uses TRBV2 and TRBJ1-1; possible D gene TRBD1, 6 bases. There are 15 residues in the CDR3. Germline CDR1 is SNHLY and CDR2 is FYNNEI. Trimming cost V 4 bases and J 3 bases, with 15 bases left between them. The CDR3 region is CASSGSWDIDTEAFF. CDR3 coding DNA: TGTGCCAGCAGTGGATCCTGGGACATCGACACTGAAGCTTTCTTT.

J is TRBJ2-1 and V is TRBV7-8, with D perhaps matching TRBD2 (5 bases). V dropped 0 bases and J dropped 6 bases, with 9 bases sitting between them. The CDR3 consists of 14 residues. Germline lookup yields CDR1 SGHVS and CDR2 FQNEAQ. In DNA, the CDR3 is TGTGCCAGCAGCTTAGCGGGAGTTATCAATGAGCAGTTCTTC. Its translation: CASSLAGVINEQFF. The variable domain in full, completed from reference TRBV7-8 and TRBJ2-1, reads GAGVSQSPRYKVAKRGQDVALRCDPISGHVSLFWYQQALGQGPEFLTYFQNEAQLDKSGLPSDRFFAERPEGSVSTLKIQRTQQEDSAVYLCASSLAGVINEQFFGPGTRLTVL.